The next 30 T cell receptor beta chains were all read from a single sample in a study of HIV-infected patients and healthy controls. TCRdb processed the 5' RACE reads anew with MiXCR; each CDR3 protein has one entry. The sample records under 20,000 distinct CDR3 sequences, about 16% being singletons. Sequenced: CD8+ T cells from blood. Receptors originate from a human donor in good health.

This clonotype was recorded at least ten times. V is TRBV12-3 or TRBV12-4 and J is TRBJ1-6, with D hard to call. Trimming shortened V by 1 base and J by 11 bases, and 18 bases separated the two germline ends. The CDR3 length is 16 residues. CDR3 DNA: TGTGCCAGCAGTTTAGTTGGTCCGGGGATTCGAGCACCCCTCCACTTT. It is translated as CASSLVGPGIRAPLHF.

Ten or more counts support this clonotype. The CDR3 DNA reads as TGTGCCAGCAGCCAAGATTGGGACTTCAGCGAGCAGTACTTC. Translated: CASSQDWDFSEQYF. The J gene is TRBJ2-7, the V gene TRBV14; D may be TRBD2 (6 bases). Germline lookup yields CDR1 SGHDN and CDR2 FVKESK. There are 14 residues in the CDR3. Trimming stripped 0 bases from V and 6 bases from J, with 12 bases between.

This clonotype ranks as medium-sized. The genes are TRBV28 and TRBJ1-5; D uncertain. The CDR3 consists of 12 residues. The V gene's germline CDR1 is MDHEN and CDR2 SYDVKM. Deletions cut 5 bases from V and 9 bases from J, with 11 bases between. CDR3 region: CASSLLRGPQHF. The CDR3 DNA reads as TGTGCCAGCAGTCTACTTCGTGGGCCCCAGCATTTT.

The V call is TRBV14, the J call TRBJ2-1; possible D gene TRBD2, 6 bases. The V gene lost 3 bases and the J gene lost 0 bases, with 9 bases spanning the gap. This CDR3 contains 15 residues. CDR1 is SGHDN, CDR2 FVKESK, per germline. The CDR3 is CASSQYGSSYNEQFF. CDR3 bases: TGTGCCAGCAGCCAGTACGGGAGCTCCTACAATGAGCAGTTCTTC.

Notes on this clonotype: The junction departs from germline at one end; a sequencing error may be responsible. The chain joins TRBV3-1 to TRBJ1-2; D gene ambiguous. The CDR3 consists of 14 residues. Germline lookup yields CDR1 LGHDT and CDR2 YNNKEL (reference sequence). CDR3 in amino acids: CASSQKEIYYGYTF. CDR3 sequence (DNA): TGTGCCAGCAGCCAAAAGGAGATTTACTACGGCTACACCTTC.

This clonotype was found many times. The chain employs TRBV29-1 and TRBJ2-1; the D is unclear. The CDR3 is 13 amino acids. Germline V gene sequence: CDR1 SQVTM, CDR2 ANQGSEA. The V and J ends lost 1 base and 9 bases respectively, with 13 bases between them. The CDR3 DNA follows: TGCAGCGTTGAAGTTCCTTCCAAGGGTGAGCAGTTCTTC. Encoded protein: CSVEVPSKGEQFF.

This clonotype came up many times. The chain couples TRBV12-3 or TRBV12-4 to TRBJ2-6; D uncertain. The length of the CDR3 is 16 residues. V lost 3 bases to trimming and J lost 0 bases, with 9 bases between them. CDR3: CASSLNAVSGANVLTF. The DNA of the CDR3 is TGTGCCAGCAGTTTGAATGCGGTCTCTGGGGCCAACGTCCTGACTTTC.

This chain joins TRBV9 and TRBJ1-4; D gene unclear. CDR1 SGDLS and CDR2 YYNGEE come from the germline V gene. Trimming removed 0 bases from V and 8 bases from J, with 8 bases in between. CDR3 length: 13 residues. The CDR3 sequence: CASSVGVKEKLFF. In nucleotides, the CDR3 is TGTGCCAGCAGCGTAGGAGTAAAGGAAAAACTGTTTTTT.

This clonotype was observed many times. This chain's CDR3 is CASSQEAAGGEYEQYF. CDR3 bases: TGCGCCAGCAGCCAAGAAGCGGCAGGGGGGGAATACGAGCAGTACTTC. The rearrangement links TRBV4-3 to TRBJ2-7; D tentatively reads TRBD1 or TRBD2 (7 bases each). V was clipped by 0 bases and J by 4 bases, with 16 bases between them. Germline assignment: CDR1 LGHNA and CDR2 YSLEER. The CDR3 contains 16 residues.

At least ten counts were recorded for this clonotype. The chain joins TRBV3-1 to TRBJ1-2; D not resolved. Trimming pared 3 bases from V and 5 bases from J, leaving 4 bases between. CDR1 is LGHDT, CDR2 YNNKEL, per germline (reference sequence). The CDR3 runs 11 residues. The CDR3 bases are TGTGCCAGCAGCCAGTTTTATGGCTACACCTTC. Translation: CASSQFYGYTF.

J is TRBJ1-5 and V is TRBV29-1, with a tentative D call TRBD1 (5 bases). Germline-derived CDR1 and CDR2 are SQVTM and ANQGSEA. The CDR3 contains 13 residues. Trimming shortened V by 4 bases and J by 4 bases, and 11 bases separated the two germline ends. CDR3 sequence (DNA): TGCAGCGTTGCTGGGGGTTGGAATCAGCCCCAGCATTTT. Amino acids: CSVAGGWNQPQHF.

This clonotype appeared a few times. The chain carries TRBV13 and TRBJ2-1, with D possibly being TRBD2 (6 bases). The CDR3 contains 18 residues. V was trimmed by 8 bases and J by 0 bases, leaving 23 bases between them. Germline CDR1 reads PRHDT; CDR2 reads FYEKMQ (reference sequence). The CDR3 DNA is TGTGCCAGCGGTAGTGGGACTGTGCCCCTAATCTCCTACAATGAGCAGTTCTTC. Protein sequence: CASGSGTVPLISYNEQFF.

This clonotype has a count of ten or more. This rearrangement joins TRBV20-1 to TRBJ2-3; 9 nucleotides line up with TRBD1. The CDR3 totals 14 residues. CDR1 is DFQATT, CDR2 SNEGSKA, per germline (reference sequence). J lost 4 bases, V lost 6 bases, and 8 bases had no gene match. The CDR3 loop is CSATTGGEADTQYF. CDR3 bases: TGCAGTGCCACCACAGGGGGCGAGGCAGATACGCAGTATTTT.

This clonotype was recorded many times. The chain has TRBV4-3 and TRBJ1-1; D remains unclear. V was cut by 0 bases and J by 2 bases, with 10 bases left in between. The CDR3 length is 15 residues. Germline V gene data show CDR1 as LGHNA and CDR2 as YSLEER. The CDR3 sequence: CASSQDAGPNTEAFF. In nucleotides, the CDR3 is TGCGCCAGCAGCCAAGATGCCGGCCCTAACACTGAAGCTTTCTTT.

This clonotype showed up many times. For the CDR3, the DNA is TGTGCCAGCAGCGTGGGCGGCGGGGAGCTGTTTTTT. This translates into CASSVGGGELFF. The V call is TRBV9, the J call TRBJ2-2; D is undetermined. Trimming stripped 2 bases from V and 7 bases from J, with 6 bases between. The CDR3 is made up of 12 amino acids. Germline lookup yields CDR1 SGDLS and CDR2 YYNGEE.

This sequence joins TRBV29-1 and TRBJ1-1; 8 positions match TRBD1. V was pared by 7 bases and J by 5 bases, with 3 bases of the junction left unmatched. Germline CDR1 is SQVTM and CDR2 is ANQGSEA. The CDR3 covers 11 residues. The CDR3 loop reads CSERQGTEAFF. For the CDR3, the DNA is TGCAGCGAAAGACAGGGGACTGAAGCTTTCTTT.

This clonotype was seen ten or more times. Compared with germline, one end of the junction differs, possibly owing to a read error. The rearrangement uses TRBV6-2 or TRBV6-3 and TRBJ1-1, with D uncertain. Germline loops: CDR1 MNHEY, CDR2 SVGEGT. The CDR3 is 12 residues long. The CDR3 DNA follows: TGTGCCAGCAGTCTACTAGAATTCGGCCTCACGTTT. Encoded protein: CASSLLEFGLTF.

This clonotype was detected ten times or more. V usage is TRBV10-3 and J usage is TRBJ2-1; D remains unclear. CDR3 length: 17 residues. V was cut by 0 bases and J by 8 bases, with 20 bases left in between. Per the germline V gene, CDR1 is ENHRY and CDR2 is SYGVKD. The CDR3 spells CAISESRHGARIDEQFF. CDR3 nucleotides: TGTGCCATCAGTGAGTCGAGGCATGGCGCCCGGATCGATGAGCAGTTCTTC.

This rearrangement joins TRBV28 to TRBJ1-2; D gene unclear. The ends were cut back, 6 bases at V and 5 bases at J, with 10 bases in the middle. Germline V gene sequence: CDR1 MDHEN, CDR2 SYDVKM. The CDR3 totals 12 residues. The CDR3 nucleotides read TGTGCCAGCAGCCCAGGAGGGTATGGCTACACCTTC. This encodes CASSPGGYGYTF.

This clonotype has ten or more counts. The chain joins TRBV7-9 to TRBJ2-1; 9 positions agree with TRBD1. The CDR3 totals 14 residues. Germline CDR1 is SEHNR and CDR2 is FQNEAQ (reference sequence). V was clipped by 1 base and J by 8 bases; unmatched bases: 3. CDR3 DNA sequence: TGTGCCAGCAGCTTAGACAGGGGGCGCGATGAGCAGTTCTTC. Its protein is CASSLDRGRDEQFF. Variable domain in full (rest from reference TRBV7-9 and TRBJ2-1): DTGVSQNPRHKITKRGQNVTFRCDPISEHNRLYWYRQTLGQGPEFLTYFQNEAQLEKSRLLSDRFSAERPKGSFSTLEIQRTEQGDSAMYLCASSLDRGRDEQFFGPGTRLTVL.

This clonotype was observed many times. This sequence joins TRBV11-3 and TRBJ2-7; D possibly corresponds to TRBD1 (5 bases). Germline V gene data show CDR1 as SGHNT and CDR2 as YENEEA. The V end was cut by 3 bases, the J end by 7 bases, with 13 bases between. The CDR3 has 13 residues. The CDR3 DNA sequence: TGTGCCAGCAGCTTTGGGGCGGCAGGGGAGCAGTACTTC. Encoded protein: CASSFGAAGEQYF. The entire variable domain, with the rest obtained from reference TRBV11-3 and TRBJ2-7, is as follows: EAGVVQSPRYKIIEKKQPVAFWCNPISGHNTLYWYLQNLGQGPELLIRYENEEAVDDSQLPKDRFSAERLKGVDSTLKIQPAELGDSAVYLCASSFGAAGEQYFGPGTRLTVT.

This clonotype has at least ten counts. CDR3 in DNA: TGCAGCCCAGGTGACACAGATACGCAGTATTTT. Its translation: CSPGDTDTQYF. This chain links TRBV29-1 with TRBJ2-3; D is unclear. This CDR3 spans 11 amino acids. With 8 bases removed from V and 2 bases from J, the gap between germline ends came to 8 bases. The germline CDR1 and CDR2 sequences are SQVTM and ANQGSEA.

The chain joins TRBV20-1 to TRBJ1-5; D call uncertain. The germline CDR1 and CDR2 sequences are DFQATT and SNEGSKA (reference sequence). The CDR3 has 13 residues. The V and J ends lost 6 bases and 1 base respectively, with 10 bases between them. This CDR3 reads CSARDTSNQPQHF. The CDR3 DNA reads as TGCAGTGCCCGCGACACCAGCAATCAGCCCCAGCATTTT.

CDR3 coding DNA: TGTGCCAGCAGTTCCCCTGGGGAGGGGCCGAGCTCCTACGAGCAGTACTTC. Translating it yields CASSSPGEGPSSYEQYF. The chain employs TRBV28 and TRBJ2-7, with TRBD2 matching over 7 bases. The length of the CDR3 is 17 residues. Germline loops: CDR1 MDHEN, CDR2 SYDVKM. With 4 bases clipped from V and 0 bases from J, the junction kept 12 bases outside the gene matches.

This clonotype occurred many times. The chain has TRBV5-1 and TRBJ2-3, with D possibly TRBD2 on 5 matching bases. The CDR3 has 17 amino acids. Germline V gene data show CDR1 as SGHRS and CDR2 as YFSETQ. The V and J ends lost 0 bases and 4 bases respectively, with 18 bases between them. The CDR3: CASSLGSLTRSSDTQYF. Here the CDR3 DNA reads TGCGCCAGCAGCTTGGGGTCTCTTACTAGGTCTTCAGATACGCAGTATTTT. The complete variable domain, with remaining parts taken from reference TRBV5-1 and TRBJ2-3, reads KAGVTQTPRYLIKTRGQQVTLSCSPISGHRSVSWYQQTPGQGLQFLFEYFSETQRNKGNFPGRFSGRQFSNSRSEMNVSTLELGDSALYLCASSLGSLTRSSDTQYFGPGTRLTVL.

This clonotype was recorded at least ten times. The chain carries TRBV7-9 and TRBJ2-7; TRBD2 agrees at 13 bases. J was trimmed by 5 bases and V by 5 bases; bases with no gene match: 6. Germline CDR1 and CDR2: SEHNR and FQNEAQ (reference sequence). The CDR3 has 15 residues. CDR3 in amino acids: CASSDGLAGAHEQYF. Here the CDR3 DNA reads TGTGCCAGCAGCGACGGACTAGCGGGAGCCCACGAGCAGTACTTC.

This clonotype was seen more than once but under ten times. The chain carries TRBV13 and TRBJ2-1; 10 bases agree with TRBD1. V was clipped by 6 bases and J by 6 bases; unmatched bases: 8. The CDR3 extends over 15 amino acids. The germline V gene has CDR1 PRHDT and CDR2 FYEKMQ (reference sequence). CDR3 DNA: TGTGCCAGCAGTTCCTCGGGACAGGGGATCAATGAGCAGTTCTTC. It encodes CASSSSGQGINEQFF. The complete variable domain, with remaining parts taken from reference TRBV13 and TRBJ2-1, reads AAGVIQSPRHLIKEKRETATLKCYPIPRHDTVYWYQQGPGQDPQFLISFYEKMQSDKGSIPDRFSAQQFSDYHSELNMSSLELGDSALYFCASSSSGQGINEQFFGPGTRLTVL.

This clonotype is a singleton in its sample. The chain joins TRBV30 to TRBJ1-2, with 12 nucleotides matching TRBD1. Germline assignment: CDR1 GTSNPN and CDR2 SVGIG (reference sequence). The CDR3 is made up of 15 amino acids. With V trimmed by 5 bases and J by 3 bases, 7 bases remained unmatched. Here the CDR3 reads CAWEGTGGTDYGYTF. CDR3 nucleotide sequence: TGTGCCTGGGAAGGGACAGGGGGCACGGACTATGGCTACACCTTC.

This clonotype was seen repeatedly, ten times or more. CDR3 in DNA: TGTGCCAGCAGCTTAGTTGGCGGGTTGGACACTGAAGCTTTCTTT. As protein: CASSLVGGLDTEAFF. The rearrangement uses TRBV7-2 and TRBJ1-1; D unclear. The germline CDR1 and CDR2 sequences are SGHTA and FQGNSA. This CDR3 spans 15 amino acids. Trimming cost V 1 base and J 3 bases, with 12 bases left between them.

This clonotype was counted ten times or more. The chain combines TRBV28 with TRBJ2-7; D unresolved. The V end lost 5 bases, the J end lost 4 bases, and 9 bases lay between the germline ends. Germline-derived CDR1 and CDR2 are MDHEN and SYDVKM. The CDR3 sequence is 12 residues long. The CDR3 nucleotides are TGTGCCAGCAGTGAATTCCTGTACGAGCAGTACTTC. Translated, it gives CASSEFLYEQYF.